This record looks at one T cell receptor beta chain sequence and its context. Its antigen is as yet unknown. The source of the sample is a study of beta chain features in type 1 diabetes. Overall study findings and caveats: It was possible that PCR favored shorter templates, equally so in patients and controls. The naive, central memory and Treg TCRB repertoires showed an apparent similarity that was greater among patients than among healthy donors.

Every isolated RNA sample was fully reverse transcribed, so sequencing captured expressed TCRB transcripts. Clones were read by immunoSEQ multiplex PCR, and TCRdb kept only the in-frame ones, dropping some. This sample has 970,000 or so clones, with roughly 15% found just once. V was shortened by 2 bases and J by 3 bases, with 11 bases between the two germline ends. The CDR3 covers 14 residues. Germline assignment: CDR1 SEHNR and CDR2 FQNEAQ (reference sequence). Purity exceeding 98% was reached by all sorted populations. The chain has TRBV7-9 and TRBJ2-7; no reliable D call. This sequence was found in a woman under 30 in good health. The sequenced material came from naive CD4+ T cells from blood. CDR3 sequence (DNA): TGTGCCAGCAGCTTACCGGACGGATACTACGAGCAGTACTTC. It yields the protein CASSLPDGYYEQYF.